This T cell receptor (beta chain) was identified during a study of T-cell reconstitution after alpha-beta-depleted transplantation in children. The study's findings and limits: Several hundred rapidly expanded clones from non-depleted graft cells reportedly supplied alpha-beta T cells about two months post-transplant.

The TCRbeta library incorporated unique molecular identifiers. TCRdb re-derived calls from the PCR reads in MiXCR, one entry per CDR3 protein. The sample carries around 450,000 distinct CDR3 sequences, over 9.5% recorded once. This clonotype was detected ten times or more. Its cognate antigen is unknown. The receptor's source is a child younger than 10 with inherited bone marrow failure, due to receive a stem cell transplant. Specimen: PBMCs, collected before TCRalphabeta/CD19-depleted stem cell transplant.

CDR3 protein: CASSLPGLAFGGQFF. Written as DNA, the CDR3 is TGTGCCAGCAGTCTGCCGGGACTAGCGTTTGGGGGGCAGTTCTTC. The rearrangement uses TRBV28 and TRBJ2-1; 10 positions match TRBD2. This CDR3 is 15 amino acids long. Germline V gene sequence: CDR1 MDHEN, CDR2 SYDVKM. The trim removed 5 bases at V and 12 bases at J, leaving 13 bases unmatched.